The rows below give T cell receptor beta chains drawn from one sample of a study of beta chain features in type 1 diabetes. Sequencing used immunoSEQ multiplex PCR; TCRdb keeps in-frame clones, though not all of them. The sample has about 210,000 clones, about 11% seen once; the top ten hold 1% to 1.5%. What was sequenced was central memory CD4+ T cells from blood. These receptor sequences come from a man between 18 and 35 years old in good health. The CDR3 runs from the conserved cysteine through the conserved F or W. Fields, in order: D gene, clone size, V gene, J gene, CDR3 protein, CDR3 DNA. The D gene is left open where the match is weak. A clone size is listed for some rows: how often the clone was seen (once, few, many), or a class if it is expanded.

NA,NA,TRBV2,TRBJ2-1,CASSGGLSGVNEQFF,TGTGCCAGCAGTGGCGGACTATCGGGAGTGAATGAGCAGTTCTTC
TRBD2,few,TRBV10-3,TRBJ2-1,CAISDLAVTYNEQFF,TGTGCCATCAGTGACCTAGCGGTGACCTACAATGAGCAGTTCTTC
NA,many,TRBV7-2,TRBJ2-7,CASSSRVLADEQYF,TGTGCCAGCAGCTCCAGGGTACTAGCTGACGAGCAGTACTTC
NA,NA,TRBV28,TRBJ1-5,CASSSPTDRGLQHF,TGTGCCAGCAGTTCACCGACGGATAGGGGTCTCCAGCATTTT
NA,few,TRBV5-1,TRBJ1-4,CASRDGSTNEKLFF,TGCGCCAGCAGGGACGGCTCAACTAATGAAAAACTGTTTTTT
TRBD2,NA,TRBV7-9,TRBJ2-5,CASSLATSSGQETQYF,TGTGCCAGCAGCTTAGCGACGTCTAGCGGGCAAGAGACCCAGTACTTC
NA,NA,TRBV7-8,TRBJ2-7,CASSYSSYEQYF,TGTGCCAGCAGCTACAGCTCCTACGAGCAGTACTTC
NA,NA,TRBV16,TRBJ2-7,CASSQFGGRAQQYF,TGTGCCAGCAGCCAATTTGGGGGCCGGGCGCAGCAGTACTTC
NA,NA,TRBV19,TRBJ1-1,CASSTIWNTEAFF,TGTGCCAGTAGTACGATATGGAACACTGAAGCTTTCTTT
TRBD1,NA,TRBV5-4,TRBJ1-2,CASSTGQGDYGYTF,TGTGCCAGCAGCACAGGACAGGGAGACTATGGCTACACCTTC
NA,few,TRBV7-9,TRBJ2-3,CASSLVLQGIDTQYF,TGTGCCAGCAGCTTAGTCCTCCAGGGGATCGATACGCAGTATTTT
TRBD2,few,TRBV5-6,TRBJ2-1,CASSPLSGRGPGNEQFF,TGTGCCAGCAGTCCCCTAAGCGGGAGGGGACCCGGCAATGAGCAGTTCTTC
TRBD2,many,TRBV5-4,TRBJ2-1,CASSLAGARSSYNEQFF,TGTGCCAGCAGCTTAGCGGGAGCCAGGAGCTCCTACAATGAGCAGTTCTTC
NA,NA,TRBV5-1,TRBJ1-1,CASIPDTFAGNTEAFF,TGCGCCAGCATCCCTGACACTTTTGCCGGGAACACTGAAGCTTTCTTT
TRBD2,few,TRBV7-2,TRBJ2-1,CASSLGGGRAINEQFF,TGTGCCAGCAGCTTAGGAGGCGGGAGGGCCATCAATGAGCAGTTCTTC
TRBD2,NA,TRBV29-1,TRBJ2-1,CSVGGASYNEQFF,TGCAGCGTGGGAGGGGCCTCCTACAATGAGCAGTTCTTC
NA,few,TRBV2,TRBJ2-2,CASGDRRNTGELFF,TGTGCCAGCGGAGACAGGAGGAACACCGGGGAGCTGTTTTTT
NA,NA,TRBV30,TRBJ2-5,CAWSWAGGSETQYF,TGTGCCTGGAGCTGGGCAGGGGGGTCGGAGACCCAGTACTTC
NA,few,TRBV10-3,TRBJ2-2,CAIGEVAGNTGELFF,TGTGCCATCGGAGAGGTGGCCGGCAACACCGGGGAGCTGTTTTTT
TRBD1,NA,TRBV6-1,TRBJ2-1,CASRGQVSYNEQFF,TGTGCCAGCAGGGGACAGGTATCCTACAATGAGCAGTTCTTC
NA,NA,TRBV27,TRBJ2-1,CASSLRREVRNEQFF,TGTGCCAGCAGTTTACGGAGGGAAGTACGGAATGAGCAGTTCTTC
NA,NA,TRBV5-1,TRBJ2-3,CASTRGLTDTQYF,TGCGCCAGCACTCGGGGGTTGACAGATACGCAGTATTTT
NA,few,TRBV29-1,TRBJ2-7,CSVDLDKQPSYEQYF,TGCAGCGTTGACCTTGACAAGCAACCTTCCTACGAGCAGTACTTC
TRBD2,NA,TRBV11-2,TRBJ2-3,CASSPLAGGAQYF,TGTGCCAGCAGCCCCTTAGCGGGAGGGGCGCAGTATTTT
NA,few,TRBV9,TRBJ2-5,CASSFNPQETQYF,TGTGCCAGCAGCTTCAACCCTCAAGAGACCCAGTACTTC
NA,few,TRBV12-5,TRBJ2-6,CASGLATSSGANVLTF,TGTGCTAGTGGTTTGGCTACAAGCTCTGGGGCCAACGTCCTGACTTTC
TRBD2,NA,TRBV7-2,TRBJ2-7,CASSLSLAGGSYEQYF,TGTGCCAGCAGCTTAAGTCTAGCGGGAGGCTCCTACGAGCAGTACTTC
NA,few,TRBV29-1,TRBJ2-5,CSVEGWGSQETQYF,TGCAGCGTTGAAGGGTGGGGTTCCCAAGAGACCCAGTACTTC
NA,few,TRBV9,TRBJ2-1,CASSVGTAEQFF,TGTGCCAGCAGCGTAGGGACTGCTGAGCAGTTCTTC
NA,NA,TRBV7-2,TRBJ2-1,CASSLFPLSSSSSYNEQFF,TGTGCCAGCAGCTTATTCCCTTTGTCTTCGTCGAGCTCCTACAATGAGCAGTTCTTC
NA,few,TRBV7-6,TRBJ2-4,CASSLTFSGSDKNIQYF,TGTGCCAGCAGCTTGACGTTTTCGGGGTCGGACAAAAACATTCAGTACTTC
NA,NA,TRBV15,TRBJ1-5,CATSRDPNQPQHF,TGTGCCACCAGCAGAGATCCTAATCAGCCCCAGCATTTT
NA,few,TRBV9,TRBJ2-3,CASSATDTSTDTQYF,TGTGCCAGCAGCGCGACAGATACTAGCACAGATACGCAGTATTTT
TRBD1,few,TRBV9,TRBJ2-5,CASSESGQVEGETQYF,TGTGCCAGCAGCGAGTCCGGACAGGTCGAGGGGGAGACCCAGTACTTC
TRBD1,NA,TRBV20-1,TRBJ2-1,CSTRGYNEQFF,TGCAGTACCAGGGGGTACAATGAGCAGTTCTTC
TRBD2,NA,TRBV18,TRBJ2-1,CASSQTSDNEQFF,TGTGCCAGCTCGCAAACTAGCGACAATGAGCAGTTCTTC
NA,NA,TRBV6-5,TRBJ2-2,CASSYTGTHTGELFF,TGTGCCAGCAGTTATACGGGAACCCACACCGGGGAGCTGTTTTTT
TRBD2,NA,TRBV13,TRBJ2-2,CASTHGTRGTGELFF,TGTGCCAGCACCCATGGGACTAGGGGCACCGGGGAGCTGTTTTTT
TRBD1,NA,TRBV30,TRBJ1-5,CAWSVGTDLRPQHF,TGTGCCTGGAGTGTAGGGACAGATCTACGGCCCCAGCATTTT
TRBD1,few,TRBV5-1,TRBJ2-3,CASSKDRGEDTQYF,TGCGCCAGCAGCAAAGACAGGGGAGAAGATACGCAGTATTTT
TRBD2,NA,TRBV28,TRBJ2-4,CASKPQRESVKNIQYF,TGTGCCAGCAAACCCCAGCGGGAGAGTGTCAAAAACATTCAGTACTTC
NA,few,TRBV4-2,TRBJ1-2,CASSQDVAFLYGYTF,TGTGCCAGCAGCCAAGACGTGGCTTTTCTCTATGGCTACACCTTC